The 18 T cell receptor beta chains below all came from one sample that was sequenced in a study of T cell responses to AZD1222 COVID-19 vaccine. TCRdb keeps only in-frame clones here, not all; method: immunoSEQ multiplex PCR. The sample lists roughly 150,000 clones, almost 90% occurring once. The specimen comprised peripheral blood, sampled on day 0 of AZD1222 vaccination. These receptors were obtained from an adult in good health.

V gene TRBV7-8 combines with J gene TRBJ2-5, with D tentatively TRBD2 (7 bases). This CDR3 region has 16 residues. Per germline, CDR1 SGHVS and CDR2 FQNEAQ. V was pared by 5 bases and J by 5 bases, with 21 bases between. For the CDR3, the DNA is TGTGCCAGCAGCCCCCAAACAGGGCGGGGAGGGGAGACCCAGTACTTC. It is translated as CASSPQTGRGGETQYF.

The rearrangement joins TRBV6-2 or TRBV6-3 to TRBJ2-5; 7 bases align to TRBD2. The ends lost 7 bases at V and 5 bases at J; junction bases unmatched: 10. The CDR3 totals 14 residues. Germline V CDR1 and CDR2: MNHEY, SVGEGT. The CDR3 loop reads CASTPGEGWETQYF. The DNA of the CDR3 is TGTGCCAGCACCCCGGGGGAGGGCTGGGAGACCCAGTACTTC.

This rearrangement joins TRBV27 to TRBJ2-2; 9 nucleotides agree with TRBD2. Germline CDR1 MNHEY, CDR2 SMNVEV (reference sequence). There are 15 residues in the CDR3. Trimming at V came to 3 bases and at J to 7 bases, leaving 6 bases not matched to a gene. CDR3 residues: CASSFLAGVGGELFF. CDR3 bases: TGTGCCAGCAGTTTCTTAGCGGGAGTCGGCGGGGAGCTGTTTTTT.

This sequence joins TRBV11-1 and TRBJ2-3, with D perhaps matching TRBD2 (5 bases). Germline-derived CDR1 and CDR2 are SGHAT and FQDESV (reference sequence). This CDR3 is 14 amino acids long. The V and J ends lost 1 base and 4 bases respectively, with 9 bases between them. This CDR3 reads CASSLGAGPDTQYF. As DNA, the CDR3 is TGTGCCAGCAGCTTAGGTGCGGGCCCAGATACGCAGTATTTT.

In its sample, this clone was seen once. The chain couples TRBV9 to TRBJ1-6, with 7 bases identical to TRBD1. The V and J ends lost 6 bases and 9 bases, in that order; junction bases with no gene match: 6. The CDR3 covers 13 residues. Per germline, CDR1 SGDLS and CDR2 YYNGEE. This chain's CDR3 is CASIRQGGSPLHF. CDR3 DNA: TGTGCCAGCATTAGACAGGGCGGTTCACCCCTCCACTTT.

This clone was found once. CDR3 nucleotides: TGTGCCAGTAGTACCGCAGGGCTCTACGAGCAGTACTTC. Its protein is CASSTAGLYEQYF. The chain links TRBV19 to TRBJ2-7; perhaps TRBD1 as D (5 bases). Germline CDR1 and CDR2: LNHDA and SQIVND (reference sequence). Trimming took off 4 bases at V and 3 bases at J, with 10 bases between the two ends. There are 13 residues in the CDR3.

The rearrangement links TRBV5-1 to TRBJ2-5, with D possibly being TRBD2 (6 bases). Germline loops: CDR1 SGHRS, CDR2 YFSETQ. The CDR3 sequence is 16 residues long. V shed 0 bases and J shed 4 bases, with 16 bases lying between them. This chain's CDR3 is CASSLGSGRFSETQYF. CDR3 in DNA: TGCGCCAGCAGCTTGGGATCGGGGAGGTTCTCAGAGACCCAGTACTTC.

V and J are TRBV3-1 (or the pseudogene TRBV3-2) and TRBJ1-1, with a weak D call TRBD1 (6 bases). Germline assignment: CDR1 LGHDT and CDR2 YNNKEL (reference sequence). The V end lost 3 bases, the J end lost 2 bases, and 10 bases lay between the germline ends. The CDR3 is 14 amino acids. The CDR3 region has the DNA TGTGCCAGCAGCCACCAGGGGTTAAACACTGAAGCTTTCTTT. It specifies CASSHQGLNTEAFF.

This clone was observed once. The gene calls are TRBV28 and TRBJ1-6, with 9 bases aligning to TRBD1. Germline V gene sequence: CDR1 MDHEN, CDR2 SYDVKM. This CDR3 spans 17 amino acids. V shed 2 bases and J 5 bases; nucleotides not matched to a gene: 7. The CDR3 DNA reads as TGTGCCAGCAGTTTACTTGGACAGGGGTCGCATAATTCACCCCTCCACTTT. As protein: CASSLLGQGSHNSPLHF. Full variable domain (missing parts from reference TRBV28 and TRBJ1-6): DVKVTQSSRYLVKRTGEKVFLECVQDMDHENMFWYRQDPGLGLRLIYFSYDVKMKEKGDIPEGYSVSREKKERFSLILESASTNQTSMYLCASSLLGQGSHNSPLHFGNGTRLTVT.

V and J are TRBV19 and TRBJ1-5; 9 bases fit TRBD1. Germline V gene sequence: CDR1 LNHDA, CDR2 SQIVND (reference sequence). Germline trimming cut 6 bases from V and 4 bases from J; bases unmatched to any gene: 4. The CDR3 runs to 14 residues. The CDR3 DNA follows: TGTGCCAGTAGGGGGACAGGGCGGAATCAGCCCCAGCATTTT. Its translation: CASRGTGRNQPQHF. The whole variable domain, filled in from reference TRBV19 and TRBJ1-5, reads DGGITQSPKYLFRKEGQNVTLSCEQNLNHDAMYWYRQDPGQGLRLIYYSQIVNDFQKGDIAEGYSVSREKKESFPLTVTSAQKNPTAFYLCASRGTGRNQPQHFGDGTRLSIL.

The chain employs TRBV6-5 and TRBJ2-7; D is possibly TRBD1 or TRBD2 (5 bases each). This CDR3 comprises 13 residues. The germline CDR1 and CDR2 sequences are MNHEY and SVGAGI. The V gene lost 10 bases and the J gene lost 3 bases, with 16 bases spanning the gap. The CDR3 here is CATLPEGSYEQYF. CDR3 nucleotides: TGTGCCACTCTTCCAGAGGGGAGCTACGAGCAGTACTTC.

The CDR3 DNA reads TGCGCCAGCCAACTGCGGGCCACAGATACGCAGTATTTT. This sequence encodes CASQLRATDTQYF. The J gene is TRBJ2-3, the V gene TRBV5-1; D may be TRBD2 (5 bases). This CDR3 contains 13 residues. Germline loops: CDR1 SGHRS, CDR2 YFSETQ. Trimming shortened V by 7 bases and J by 2 bases, and 11 bases separated the two germline ends.

The V gene is TRBV9, the J gene TRBJ2-7, with 7 bases aligning to TRBD2. Per germline, CDR1 SGDLS and CDR2 YYNGEE. Unmatched junction bases numbered 1, after V lost 7 bases and J lost 3 bases. This CDR3 contains 11 residues. CDR3 bases: TGTGCCAGCCGGACTAGCTACGAGCAGTACTTC. The encoded protein is CASRTSYEQYF. The variable domain in full, completed from reference TRBV9 and TRBJ2-7, reads DSGVTQTPKHLITATGQRVTLRCSPRSGDLSVYWYQQSLDQGLQFLIQYYNGEERAKGNILERFSAQQFPDLHSELNLSSLELGDSALYFCASRTSYEQYFGPGTRLTVT.

This chain's CDR3 is CASSDTGQGFNQPQHF. CDR3 sequence (DNA): TGTGCCAGCAGTGATACGGGACAGGGCTTCAATCAGCCCCAGCATTTT. The rearrangement joins TRBV28 to TRBJ1-5, with 9 bases fitting TRBD1. The trim removed 5 bases at V and 3 bases at J, leaving 8 bases unmatched. The CDR3 is 16 amino acids. Germline CDR1 and CDR2: MDHEN and SYDVKM.

This clone was detected only once. J is TRBJ1-2 and V is TRBV7-2; D is unclear. CDR1 and CDR2 from the germline V gene are SGHTA and FQGNSA. This CDR3 has 12 residues. V lost 4 bases and J lost 4, with 7 bases in between. The CDR3 here is CASSSDTYGYTF. The CDR3 DNA reads as TGTGCCAGCAGCTCTGACACCTATGGCTACACCTTC.

Here the CDR3 reads CASAQQGDQPQHF. CDR3 bases: TGTGCCAGCGCTCAACAGGGGGATCAGCCCCAGCATTTT. The chain uses TRBV6-4 and TRBJ1-5; 8 bases agree with TRBD1. Unmatched junction bases numbered 5, after V lost 8 bases and J lost 5 bases. CDR1 and CDR2 (germline): MRHNA, SNTAGT. This CDR3 contains 13 residues.

V gene TRBV9 combines with J gene TRBJ1-3; D unresolved. The CDR3 extends over 16 amino acids. V was clipped by 0 bases and J by 2 bases, with 12 bases between them. Looked up from germline, CDR1 is SGDLS and CDR2 is YYNGEE. The CDR3 here is CASSVELEGAGNTIYF. The CDR3 DNA follows: TGTGCCAGCAGCGTAGAGCTGGAGGGAGCTGGAAACACCATATATTTT.

The J gene is TRBJ1-6, the V gene TRBV4-2; D is undetermined. In germline, CDR1 is LGHNA, CDR2 YNFKEQ. There are 14 residues in the CDR3. Trimming cost V 0 bases and J 10 bases, with 10 bases left between them. DNA for the CDR3: TGTGCCAGCAGCCAAGAGCGCATCGGCTCACCCCTCCACTTT. Translated, it gives CASSQERIGSPLHF.